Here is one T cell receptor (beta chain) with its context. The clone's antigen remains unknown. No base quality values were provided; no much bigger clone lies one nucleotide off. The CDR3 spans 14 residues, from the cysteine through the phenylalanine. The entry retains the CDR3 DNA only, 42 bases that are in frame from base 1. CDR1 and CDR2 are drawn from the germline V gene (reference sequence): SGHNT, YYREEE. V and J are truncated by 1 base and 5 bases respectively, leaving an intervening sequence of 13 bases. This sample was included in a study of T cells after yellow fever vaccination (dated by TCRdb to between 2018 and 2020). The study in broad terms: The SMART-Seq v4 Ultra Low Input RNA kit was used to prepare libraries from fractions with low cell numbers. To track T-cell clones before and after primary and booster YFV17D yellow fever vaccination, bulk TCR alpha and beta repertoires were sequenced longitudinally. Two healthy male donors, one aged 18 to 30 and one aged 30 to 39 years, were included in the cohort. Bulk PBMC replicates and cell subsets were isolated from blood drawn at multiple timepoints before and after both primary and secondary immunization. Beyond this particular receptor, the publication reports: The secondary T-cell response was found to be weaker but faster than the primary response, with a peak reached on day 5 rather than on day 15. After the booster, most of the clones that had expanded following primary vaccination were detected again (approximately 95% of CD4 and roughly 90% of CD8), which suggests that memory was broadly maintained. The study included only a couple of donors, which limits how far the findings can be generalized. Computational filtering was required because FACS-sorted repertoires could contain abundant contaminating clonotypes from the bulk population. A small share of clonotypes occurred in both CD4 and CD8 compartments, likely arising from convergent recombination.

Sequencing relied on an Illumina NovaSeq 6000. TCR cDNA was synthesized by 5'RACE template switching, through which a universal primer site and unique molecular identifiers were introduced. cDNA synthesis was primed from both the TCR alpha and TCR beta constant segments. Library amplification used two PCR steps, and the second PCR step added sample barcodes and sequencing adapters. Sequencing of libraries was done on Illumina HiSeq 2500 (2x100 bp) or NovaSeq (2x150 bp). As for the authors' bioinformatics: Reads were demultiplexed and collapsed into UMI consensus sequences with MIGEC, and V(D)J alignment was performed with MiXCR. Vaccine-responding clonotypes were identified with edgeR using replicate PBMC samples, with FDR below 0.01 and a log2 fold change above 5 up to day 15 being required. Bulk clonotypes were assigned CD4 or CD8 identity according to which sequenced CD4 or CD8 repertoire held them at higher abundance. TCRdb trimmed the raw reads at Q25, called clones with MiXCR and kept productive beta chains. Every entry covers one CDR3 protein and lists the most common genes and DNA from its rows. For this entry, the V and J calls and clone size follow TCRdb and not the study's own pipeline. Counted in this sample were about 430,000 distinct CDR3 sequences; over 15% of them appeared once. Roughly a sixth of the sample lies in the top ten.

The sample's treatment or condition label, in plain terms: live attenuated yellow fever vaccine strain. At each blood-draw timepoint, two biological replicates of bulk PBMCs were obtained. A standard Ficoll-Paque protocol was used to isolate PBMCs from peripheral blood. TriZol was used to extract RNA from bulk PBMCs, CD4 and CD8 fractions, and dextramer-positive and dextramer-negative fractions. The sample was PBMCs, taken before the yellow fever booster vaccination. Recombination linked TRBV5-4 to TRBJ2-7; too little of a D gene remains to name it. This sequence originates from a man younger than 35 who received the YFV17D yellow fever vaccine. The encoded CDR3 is CASSLSGPLDEQYF. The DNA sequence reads TGTGCCAGCAGCTTGTCAGGCCCCCTGGACGAGCAGTACTTC.